This T cell receptor beta chain was sequenced in a study of blood T cell repertoires in COVID-19. Overall study context: Some COVID-19 samples were acute and others convalescent; all came from the United States, Italy and Spain.

A Seattle source enrolled patients during active infection and followed them longitudinally. Study processing details: Reference gene primer amplification yielded estimated nucleated cell counts. TCRdb keeps only in-frame clones here, not all; method: immunoSEQ multiplex PCR. V and J calls and clone size are those listed in that table; D and trimming were worked out from the DNA. The table records roughly 120,000 clones, around 83% of them present only once. Sequencing input: peripheral blood. This TCR came from a woman older than 75 with COVID-19, enrolled during active disease.

The CDR3 coding sequence is TGTGCCAGCAAGGGGACTAGCGGAATTAGCGTCAATGAGCAGTTCTTC. Amino acid sequence: CASKGTSGISVNEQFF. The J gene is TRBJ2-1, the V gene TRBV27; 11 nucleotides line up with TRBD2. Germline V CDR1 and CDR2: MNHEY, SMNVEV (reference sequence). This CDR3 has 16 amino acids. V lost 7 bases and J lost 6; bases outside the gene matches: 11.